The rows below give T cell receptor beta chains drawn from one sample of a study of response to subunit inactivated influenza vaccine. TCRdb recomputed calls from the RT-PCR reads with MiXCR, one row per CDR3 protein. The data contain approximately 500,000 distinct CDR3 sequences, approximately 12% of them singletons. This material consisted of PBMCs from blood, taken roughly 6 weeks after vaccination. Every receptor here comes from a man in his fifties or sixties who received an inactivated influenza vaccine. CDR3s leave out the opening cysteine and the closing phenylalanine or tryptophan.

TRBJ2-3 | TRBV20-1 | SARSPTDTQY
TRBJ2-5 | TRBV12-3/TRBV12-4 | ASSLTPGQETQY
TRBJ2-5 | TRBV5-1 | ASSRQGAGKTQY
TRBJ2-3 | TRBV24-1 | ATSRQNRVGTDTQY
TRBJ2-7 | TRBV7-2 | ASAEGPQSYEQY
TRBJ2-7 | TRBV7-2 | ASSPAGQSYEQY
TRBJ2-7 | TRBV5-1 | ASSSSSGVQSWRY
TRBJ2-7 | TRBV4-2 | ASSQAGTGQYEQY
TRBJ1-5 | TRBV27 | ASSLEGDGKGQPQH
TRBJ2-7 | TRBV7-2 | ASSQTTVASEQY
TRBJ1-1 | TRBV29-1 | SGGQGGFMNTEAF
TRBJ2-2 | TRBV3-1 | ASCQDHGTGNTGELF
TRBJ2-1 | TRBV24-1 | ATSDPSGSQSYNEQF
TRBJ1-1 | TRBV12-3/TRBV12-4 | ARSLFENTEAF
TRBJ1-2 | TRBV20-1 | SDLRNSYGYT
TRBJ1-1 | TRBV5-1 | ASTEGGTGRNTEAF
TRBJ2-3 | TRBV5-1 | ASSPDPGKGTDTQY
TRBJ2-7 | TRBV5-1 | ASSLNPDGSYEQY
TRBJ2-5 | TRBV7-2 | ASSLEVQGGQTQY
TRBJ2-5 | TRBV7-9 | ASSLGATVTETQY
TRBJ2-7 | TRBV20-1 | SAQPGRGTGEQY
TRBJ2-3 | TRBV20-1 | SAHASGTNTDTQY
TRBJ2-1 | TRBV20-1 | SAMGLVDNEQF
TRBJ2-7 | TRBV5-1 | ASSSPTGTNSYEQY
TRBJ2-2 | TRBV24-1 | ATSTRDSKNTGELS
TRBJ1-4 | TRBV20-1 | SATDRTGAEKLF
TRBJ2-2 | TRBV24-1 | ATSDLSALDSAGELF
TRBJ1-4 | TRBV6-2/TRBV6-3 | ASSRKTEVF
TRBJ2-1 | TRBV7-2 | ASSQGSSPEQF
TRBJ2-5 | TRBV7-8 | ASSTGGTAQY
TRBJ2-1 | TRBV10-3 | AISERVVVGDNEQF
TRBJ1-2 | TRBV7-8 | ASSLARIWVVLNYGYT
TRBJ2-7 | TRBV20-1 | SAIMGSEQY
TRBJ2-2 | TRBV12-3/TRBV12-4 | ASRLARELF
TRBJ2-3 | TRBV6-2/TRBV6-3 | ASSKIIAGGGDTQY
TRBJ2-5 | TRBV28 | ASSFKGGWQETQY
TRBJ2-3 | TRBV29-1 | SHPSGQGSPDTQY
TRBJ1-1 | TRBV4-3 | ASSQGVTGTTEAF
TRBJ2-7 | TRBV18 | ASSPQGFVYEQY
TRBJ1-4 | TRBV5-1 | ASSRDEGREKLF
TRBJ2-1 | TRBV20-1 | SARTDNEQF
TRBJ2-2 | TRBV4-2 | ASSLGLAGGELF
TRBJ1-2 | TRBV12-3/TRBV12-4 | ASSSFGSLGQGYGYT
TRBJ2-1 | TRBV5-1 | ASSRTSVSSYNEQF
TRBJ2-7 | TRBV25-1 | ASTGGYEQY
TRBJ2-2 | TRBV7-2 | ASSLGQGMAGELF
TRBJ2-7 | TRBV20-1 | SAVTRLEQY
TRBJ2-1 | TRBV7-9 | ASSLLAGVMSEQF
TRBJ2-1 | TRBV6-5 | ASSYDASGYNEQF
TRBJ2-7 | TRBV6-5 | ASSYLATSGIVAQY
TRBJ2-7 | TRBV20-1 | SAPGLAGGGQY
TRBJ1-6 | TRBV20-1 | SALKHSPLH
TRBJ2-2 | TRBV7-9 | ASTLSTGANTGELF
TRBJ1-4 | TRBV12-3/TRBV12-4 | ASSLGRLEAREKLF